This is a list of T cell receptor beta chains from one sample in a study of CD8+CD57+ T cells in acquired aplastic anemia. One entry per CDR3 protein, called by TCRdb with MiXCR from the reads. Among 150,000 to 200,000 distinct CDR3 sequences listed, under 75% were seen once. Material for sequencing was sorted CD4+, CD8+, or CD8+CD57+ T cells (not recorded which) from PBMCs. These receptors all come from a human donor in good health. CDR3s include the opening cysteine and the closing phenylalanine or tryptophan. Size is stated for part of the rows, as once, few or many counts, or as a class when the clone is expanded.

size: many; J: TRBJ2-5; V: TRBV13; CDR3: CASSRGRPGLVGVTQYF
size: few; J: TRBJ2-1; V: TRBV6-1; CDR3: CASSEGQGDNEQFF
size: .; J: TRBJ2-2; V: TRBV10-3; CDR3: CAIKGANTGELFF
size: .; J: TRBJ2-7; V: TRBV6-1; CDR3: CASSGTVEQYF
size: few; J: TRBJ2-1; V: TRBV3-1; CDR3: CASSPQGLADSYNEQFF
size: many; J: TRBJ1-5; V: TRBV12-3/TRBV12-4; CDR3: CASSSTGSSNQPQHF
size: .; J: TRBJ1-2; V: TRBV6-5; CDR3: CASRSTSGRARDGYTF
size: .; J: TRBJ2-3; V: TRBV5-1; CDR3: CASSFGTLDTQYF
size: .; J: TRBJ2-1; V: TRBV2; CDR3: CASSEVRGGNEQFF
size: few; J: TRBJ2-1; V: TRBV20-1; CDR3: CSARDQRGRNEQFF
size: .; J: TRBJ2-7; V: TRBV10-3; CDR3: CAISETSRCEQYF
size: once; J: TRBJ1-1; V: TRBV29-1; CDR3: CSVARGTEAFF
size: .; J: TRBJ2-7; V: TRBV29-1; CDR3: CSGSTGSYEQYF
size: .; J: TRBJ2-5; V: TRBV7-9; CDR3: CASSSDRGRETQYF
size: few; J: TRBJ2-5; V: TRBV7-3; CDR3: CASSLSLSVGETQYF
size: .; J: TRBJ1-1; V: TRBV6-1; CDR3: CASSEWGVNTEAFF
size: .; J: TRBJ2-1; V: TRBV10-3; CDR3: CAISGASGGALFSYNEQFF
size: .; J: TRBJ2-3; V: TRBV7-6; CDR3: CASSLLAGTDTQYF
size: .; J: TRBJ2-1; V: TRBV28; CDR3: CASSHVSSYNEQFF
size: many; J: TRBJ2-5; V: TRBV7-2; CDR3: CASSPGQGKDQETQYF
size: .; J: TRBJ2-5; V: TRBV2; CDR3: CASSEALGGGGTQYF
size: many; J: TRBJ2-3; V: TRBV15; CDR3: CATSGDKSTDTQYF
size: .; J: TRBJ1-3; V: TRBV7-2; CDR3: CASSYSRIDSGNTIYF
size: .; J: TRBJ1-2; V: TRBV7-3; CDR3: CASSFHGHTF
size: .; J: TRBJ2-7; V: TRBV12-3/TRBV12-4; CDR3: CASSFMTGSYEQYF
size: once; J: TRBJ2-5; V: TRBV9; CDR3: CASSVEGSGQETQYF
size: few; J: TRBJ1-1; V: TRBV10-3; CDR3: CAISVDTLNTEAFF
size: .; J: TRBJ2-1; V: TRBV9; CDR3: CASSLGHEQFF
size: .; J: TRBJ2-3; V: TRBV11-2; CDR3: CASSQGVVDTQYF
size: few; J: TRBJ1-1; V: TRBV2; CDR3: CASWDRYTEAFF
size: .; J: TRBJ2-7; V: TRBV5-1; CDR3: CASSTGQGAAYEQYF
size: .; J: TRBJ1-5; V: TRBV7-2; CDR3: CASSEVGTAYPQHF
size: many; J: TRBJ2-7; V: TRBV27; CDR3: CASSLSPTAYEQYF
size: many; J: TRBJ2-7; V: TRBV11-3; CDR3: CASSYTGTVYEQYF
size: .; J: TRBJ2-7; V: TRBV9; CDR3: CASSERPSYEQYF
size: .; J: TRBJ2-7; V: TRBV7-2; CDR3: CASSGPGSSPYEQYF
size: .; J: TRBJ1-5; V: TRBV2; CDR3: CASRGQGSQPQHF
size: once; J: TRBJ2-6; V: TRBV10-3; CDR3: CAISGSGANVLTF
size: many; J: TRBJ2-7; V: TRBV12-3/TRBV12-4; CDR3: CASAETSYEQYF
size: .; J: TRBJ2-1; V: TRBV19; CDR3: CASQPAGTSGRPPYNEQFF
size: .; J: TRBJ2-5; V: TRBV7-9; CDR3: CASSYDLAYNETQYF
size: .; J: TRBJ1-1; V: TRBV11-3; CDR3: CASSLEDGGEAFF
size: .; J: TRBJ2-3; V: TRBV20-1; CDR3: CSAAPGGSTDTQYF
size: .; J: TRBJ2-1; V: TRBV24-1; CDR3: CATSDSGPEQFF
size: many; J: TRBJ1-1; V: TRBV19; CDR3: CASLGGNTEAFF